The 5 T cell receptor beta chains presented below share a single source sample, sequenced in a study of CD8 T cells in ankylosing spondylitis. TCRdb processed the 5' RACE reads anew with MiXCR; each CDR3 protein has one entry. The table includes about 180,000 distinct CDR3 sequences, around a tenth detected once. What was sequenced was blood, either unsorted or a sorted T cell fraction (not recorded which). Receptors were obtained from a female donor with ankylosing spondylitis or in good health (not recorded which).

This clonotype was recorded at least ten times. This chain uses TRBV4-3 with TRBJ2-7; 11 positions agree with TRBD1. Trimming at V came to 2 bases and at J to 3 bases, leaving 3 bases not matched to a gene. The CDR3 totals 15 residues. Germline V gene data show CDR1 as LGHNA and CDR2 as YSLEER. CDR3 loop: CASSQSGTGGYEQYF. The CDR3 DNA reads TGCGCCAGCAGCCAATCCGGGACAGGGGGCTACGAGCAGTACTTC.

This chain uses TRBV5-5 with TRBJ2-1; perhaps TRBD1 as D (5 bases). V lost 0 bases and J 0 bases, leaving 10 bases between the germline ends. The CDR3 has 16 amino acids. In germline, CDR1 is SGHKS, CDR2 YYEKEE (reference sequence). CDR3 DNA: TGTGCCAGCAGCTTGGGGGTGGACATCTCCTACAATGAGCAGTTCTTC. The encoded protein is CASSLGVDISYNEQFF.

The rearrangement uses TRBV28 and TRBJ2-1; the match to TRBD1 covers 8 bases. This CDR3 is 12 amino acids long. After removal of 8 bases from V and 8 bases from J, the junction contained 5 bases not matched to a gene. CDR1 is MDHEN and CDR2 is SYDVKM in the germline V gene. The DNA of the CDR3 is TGTGCCAGCGACGACAGGGGCGATGAGCAGTTCTTC. It translates to CASDDRGDEQFF.

The chain uses TRBV6-5 and TRBJ2-3; TRBD2 matches at 9 bases. CDR1 MNHEY and CDR2 SVGAGI come from the germline V gene. The trim removed 4 bases at V and 4 bases at J, leaving 6 bases unmatched. This CDR3 has 15 residues. The CDR3, as DNA: TGTGCCAGCAGTTCGCTAGCGGGAAGGGCAGATACGCAGTATTTT. It codes for CASSSLAGRADTQYF.

This clonotype was observed a handful of times. This rearrangement joins TRBV27 to TRBJ2-1, with D perhaps TRBD1 or TRBD2 (5 bases each). V gave up 4 bases and J gave up 4 bases, with 11 bases separating them. The CDR3 has 14 residues. Germline values: CDR1 MNHEY, CDR2 SMNVEV (reference sequence). The CDR3 is CASSYGTDYNEQFF. CDR3 DNA sequence: TGTGCCAGCAGTTATGGGACCGATTACAATGAGCAGTTCTTC.